The 21 T cell receptor beta chains below all came from one sample that was sequenced in a study of T cell changes during pregnancy in multiple sclerosis. Method: immunoSEQ multiplex PCR; TCRdb's copy keeps in-frame clones and lacks some. This table holds around 34,000 clones, 90% found once. Sequences were derived from CD8+ T cells from peripheral blood mononuclear cells, sampled before pregnancy. The receptors were sampled from a female donor with multiple sclerosis, enrolled in a pregnancy study.

The J gene is TRBJ2-3, the V gene TRBV9, with 8 bases lining up with TRBD2. After removal of 4 bases from V and 4 bases from J, the junction contained 11 bases not matched to a gene. CDR1 is SGDLS, CDR2 YYNGEE, per germline. The CDR3 covers 16 residues. Here the CDR3 DNA reads TGTGCCAGCAGCAATACGGGGGGGCTTGGCTCAGATACGCAGTATTTT. Residues: CASSNTGGLGSDTQYF. The whole variable domain, remainder taken from reference TRBV9 and TRBJ2-3, is DSGVTQTPKHLITATGQRVTLRCSPRSGDLSVYWYQQSLDQGLQFLIQYYNGEERAKGNILERFSAQQFPDLHSELNLSSLELGDSALYFCASSNTGGLGSDTQYFGPGTRLTVL.

The chain uses TRBV21-1 and TRBJ2-6; the table's D call of TRBD1 was not tested on the DNA. TRBV21-1 is designated a pseudogene. The CDR3 extends over 16 amino acids. CDR3 amino acids: CASSYIWPSGANVLTF. In DNA form, the CDR3 reads TGTGCCAGCAGCTACATCTGGCCGTCTGGGGCCAACGTCCTGACTTTC.

This chain connects TRBV5-1 to TRBJ2-3, with 14 nucleotides matching TRBD2. Germline assignment: CDR1 SGHRS and CDR2 YFSETQ. The J segment lost 5 bases and the V segment lost 4 bases, leaving 3 bases of the junction unmatched. The CDR3 runs to 15 residues. As DNA, the CDR3 is TGCGCCAGCAGCCCTGGGACTAGCGGGAGAGATACGCAGTATTTT. This encodes CASSPGTSGRDTQYF.

The chain has TRBV7-9 and TRBJ2-1; TRBD2 matches at 10 bases. Trimming at V came to 6 bases and at J to 7 bases, leaving 12 bases not matched to a gene. CDR1 and CDR2 (germline): SEHNR, FQNEAQ (reference sequence). This CDR3 is built from 16 residues. The DNA for the CDR3 is TGTGCCAGCAGACATAAGCGGGAGGGCCCTCGGAATGAGCAGTTCTTC. This codes for CASRHKREGPRNEQFF. Using reference TRBV7-9 and TRBJ2-1 for the parts outside the CDR3, the full variable domain is DTGVSQNPRHKITKRGQNVTFRCDPISEHNRLYWYRQTLGQGPEFLTYFQNEAQLEKSRLLSDRFSAERPKGSFSTLEIQRTEQGDSAMYLCASRHKREGPRNEQFFGPGTRLTVL.

This clone showed up many times. V usage is TRBV7-2 and J usage is TRBJ2-7; no definite D call. Trimming shortened V by 1 base and J by 0 bases, and 16 bases separated the two germline ends. Germline lookup yields CDR1 SGHTA and CDR2 FQGNSA. The CDR3 is 17 residues long. The CDR3, as DNA: TGTGCCAGCAGCTTAGACACGTGGTCAGTTCGCTCCTACGAGCAGTACTTC. It codes for CASSLDTWSVRSYEQYF. Full variable domain (rest looked up from reference TRBV7-2 and TRBJ2-7): GAGVSQSPSNKVTEKGKDVELRCDPISGHTALYWYRQSLGQGLEFLIYFQGNSAPDKSGLPSDRFSAERTGGSVSTLTIQRTQQEDSAVYLCASSLDTWSVRSYEQYFGPGTRLTVT.

This clone was observed once. This chain links TRBV10-3 with TRBJ2-7, with D unresolved. Trimming shortened V by 1 base and J by 5 bases, and 6 bases separated the two germline ends. The CDR3 is 12 residues long. Germline CDR1 ENHRY, CDR2 SYGVKD. The CDR3 is CAISELSDEQYF. CDR3 DNA: TGTGCCATCAGTGAGTTGTCAGACGAGCAGTACTTC.

The chain recombines TRBV5-1 with TRBJ2-1; D possibly corresponds to TRBD1 (6 bases). This CDR3 spans 12 amino acids. Trimming stripped 4 bases from V and 7 bases from J, with 9 bases between. CDR1 and CDR2 (germline): SGHRS, YFSETQ. The CDR3 bases are TGCGCCAGCAGCAGAACAGGGAATGAGCAGTTCTTC. As protein: CASSRTGNEQFF.

This clone was found once. This sequence joins TRBV19 and TRBJ2-7; D is perhaps TRBD2 (5 bases). Germline V lookup: CDR1 LNHDA, CDR2 SQIVND (reference sequence). The CDR3 contains 13 residues. Trimming cost V 1 base and J 7 bases, with 11 bases left between them. The DNA for the CDR3 is TGTGCCAGTAGTATAGGGCGGGTTTCGGAGCAGTACTTC. As protein: CASSIGRVSEQYF.

V and J are TRBV27 and TRBJ1-1, with 7 bases matching TRBD1. Looked up from germline, CDR1 is MNHEY and CDR2 is SMNVEV (reference sequence). V gave up 5 bases and J gave up 4 bases; unmatched junction bases: 4. The CDR3 is made up of 13 amino acids. The CDR3 DNA is TGTGCCAGCAGTCGAGACAGGGTCACTGAAGCTTTCTTT. Residues: CASSRDRVTEAFF.

The V gene is TRBV9, the J gene TRBJ1-5; weak D call: TRBD1 (5 bases). Trimming stripped 3 bases from V and 5 bases from J, with 12 bases between. In germline, CDR1 is SGDLS, CDR2 YYNGEE. The CDR3 is 14 amino acids. The CDR3, as DNA: TGTGCCAGCAGCGCGGGGACTTCTTATCAGCCCCAGCATTTT. Its translation: CASSAGTSYQPQHF.

The V gene is TRBV4-3, the J gene TRBJ2-1, with TRBD1 as a possible D gene (5 bases). The CDR3 loop spans 15 amino acids. Germline lookup yields CDR1 LGHNA and CDR2 YSLEER. V shed 1 base and J shed 1 base, with 8 bases lying between them. CDR3 loop: CASSQAQGSYNEQFF. Written as DNA, the CDR3 is TGCGCCAGCAGCCAAGCCCAGGGTTCCTACAATGAGCAGTTCTTC.

This clone was seen just once. The chain couples TRBV11-2 to TRBJ2-4, with D possibly TRBD1 on 6 matching bases. CDR3 length equals 17 residues. CDR1 and CDR2 from the germline V gene are SGHAT and FQNNGV. Trimming took 1 base from V and 0 from J, leaving 13 bases between them. The CDR3 protein is CASSLGRDTLAKNIQYF. The DNA of the CDR3 is TGTGCCAGCAGCTTAGGCCGGGACACATTAGCCAAAAACATTCAGTACTTC.

The V call is TRBV5-1, the J call TRBJ2-3; D remains ambiguous. V shed 0 bases and J shed 2 bases, with 7 bases lying between them. CDR3 length: 14 residues. CDR1 SGHRS and CDR2 YFSETQ come from the germline V gene. The CDR3 nucleotides read TGCGCCAGCAGCTTGGGGATAGCCACAGATACGCAGTATTTT. This gives the protein CASSLGIATDTQYF. Full variable domain (rest looked up from reference TRBV5-1 and TRBJ2-3): KAGVTQTPRYLIKTRGQQVTLSCSPISGHRSVSWYQQTPGQGLQFLFEYFSETQRNKGNFPGRFSGRQFSNSRSEMNVSTLELGDSALYLCASSLGIATDTQYFGPGTRLTVL.

By share, this clone ranks as large. The rearrangement joins TRBV2 to TRBJ1-5; D gene uncertain. This CDR3 region has 15 residues. The ends were cut back, 1 base at V and 0 bases at J, with 7 bases in the middle. CDR1 and CDR2 (germline): SNHLY, FYNNEI. The CDR3, as DNA: TGTGCCAGCAGTGAAGGAGACTATAGCAATCAGCCCCAGCATTTT. It translates to CASSEGDYSNQPQHF.

The J gene is TRBJ2-1, the V gene TRBV5-1, with 12 bases fitting TRBD2. Germline CDR1 SGHRS, CDR2 YFSETQ. After removal of 3 bases from V and 4 bases from J, the junction contained 2 bases not matched to a gene. CDR3 length equals 15 residues. The CDR3 loop reads CASSWTSGKYNEQFF. In DNA form, the CDR3 reads TGCGCCAGCAGCTGGACTAGCGGGAAATACAATGAGCAGTTCTTC.

This clone has a handful of counts. The chain uses TRBV21-1 and TRBJ2-7; TRBD1, the table's D call, lacks a check against the DNA. TRBV21-1 is described as a pseudogene. This CDR3 comprises 16 residues. The CDR3 DNA follows: TGTGCCAGCAGCAAAGTTCGAGGGACAGGGGGCGACGAGCAGTACTTC. This codes for CASSKVRGTGGDEQYF.

This clone showed up just once. This chain uses TRBV11-2 with TRBJ2-5, with TRBD2 matching over 14 bases. Trimming took 9 bases from V and 4 from J; bases not matched to a gene: 7. The germline V gene has CDR1 SGHAT and CDR2 FQNNGV. CDR3 length: 15 amino acids. The CDR3 reads CASRLAGGHLETQYF. The CDR3 region has the DNA TGTGCCAGTAGACTAGCGGGGGGGCATCTAGAGACCCAGTACTTC.

The V call is TRBV5-6, the J call TRBJ2-1; D possibly corresponds to TRBD1 (5 bases). The V gene's germline CDR1 is SGHDT and CDR2 YYEEEE. The CDR3 spans 15 residues. With 3 bases removed from V and 0 bases from J, the gap between germline ends came to 10 bases. The CDR3 loop is CASSYYRRSYNEQFF. The CDR3 nucleotides read TGTGCCAGCAGCTACTACAGGCGCTCCTACAATGAGCAGTTCTTC.

A word on this clone: Germline and junction disagree at one end, which may indicate a read error. The CDR3 DNA follows: TGTGCCTGGAGAGGGGATATGAACGCTGAAGCTTTCTTT. Encoded protein: CAWRGDMNAEAFF. The chain has TRBV30 and TRBJ1-1, with D perhaps matching TRBD1 (5 bases). This CDR3 has 13 residues. Germline assignment: CDR1 GTSNPN and CDR2 SVGIG (reference sequence).

The chain links TRBV27 to TRBJ2-2, with TRBD1 matching over 7 bases. V was pared by 6 bases and J by 5 bases, with 6 bases of the junction left unmatched. The CDR3 runs to 14 residues. Germline assignment: CDR1 MNHEY and CDR2 SMNVEV (reference sequence). Here the CDR3 reads CASRPRTGTGELFF. In DNA, the CDR3 is TGTGCCAGCAGACCCCGGACAGGAACCGGGGAGCTGTTTTTT.

This sequence joins TRBV11-1 and TRBJ1-6; D is perhaps TRBD1 (5 bases). CDR3 size: 15 residues. CDR1 and CDR2 from the germline V gene are SGHAT and FQDESV (reference sequence). Trimming left V 3 bases short and J 1 base short, with 7 bases between. For the CDR3, the DNA is TGTGCCAGCAGCTTGGGGGGATCCTATAATTCACCCCTCCACTTT. Translating it yields CASSLGGSYNSPLHF. The whole variable domain, remainder taken from reference TRBV11-1 and TRBJ1-6, is EAEVAQSPRYKITEKSQAVAFWCDPISGHATLYWYRQILGQGPELLVQFQDESVVDDSQLPKDRFSAERLKGVDSTLKIQPAELGDSAMYLCASSLGGSYNSPLHFGNGTRLTVT.